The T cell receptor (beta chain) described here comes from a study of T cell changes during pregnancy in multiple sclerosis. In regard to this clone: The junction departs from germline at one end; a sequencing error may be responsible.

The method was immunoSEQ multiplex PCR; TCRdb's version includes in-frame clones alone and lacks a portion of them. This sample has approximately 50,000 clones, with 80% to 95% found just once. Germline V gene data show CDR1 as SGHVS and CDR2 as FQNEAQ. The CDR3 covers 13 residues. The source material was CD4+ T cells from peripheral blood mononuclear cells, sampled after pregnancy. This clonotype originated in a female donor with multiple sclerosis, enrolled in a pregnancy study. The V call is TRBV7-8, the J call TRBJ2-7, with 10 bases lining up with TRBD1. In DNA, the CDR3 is TGTGCCAGCAGCTTAGAGGTGTGGGACAGGGGAAACTTC. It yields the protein CASSLEVWDRGNF.